These T cell receptor beta chains were read from a single sample in a study of regulatory and conventional T cells in RAG deficiency. The data were produced by immunoSEQ multiplex PCR, yet TCRdb's version contains in-frame clones alone and is incomplete. This sample has roughly 20,000 clones; approximately 88% occur once, and the top ten carry more than 1.4%. These data were also filed under a second study, of regulatory T cells.

The sequenced material came from Tregs sorted from blood. These receptors were taken from a human donor in good health. Both conserved end residues are part of each CDR3. Each record gives: clone size, D gene, J gene, V gene, CDR3 DNA, CDR3 protein. D genes are given only for firm matches. The size field is filled for only some rows; it gives once, few, many or a size class.

>few|.|TRBJ1-2|TRBV5-6
TGTGCCAGCAGCTTTTCCGGCTATGGCTACACCTTC
CASSFSGYGYTF
>.|TRBD2|TRBJ2-5|TRBV18
TGTGCCAGCTCACCCAGCGGGGAAGAGACCCAGTACTTC
CASSPSGEETQYF
>.|.|TRBJ2-5|TRBV11-2
TGTGCCAGCAGCTTACGGGGGACACTAGAATCGGAGACCCAGTACTTC
CASSLRGTLESETQYF
>.|.|TRBJ1-2|TRBV14
TGTGCCAGCAGCCAATCTGGACTAACACGCGGCTACACCTTC
CASSQSGLTRGYTF
>.|.|TRBJ1-5|TRBV6-1
TGTGCCAGCAGTCTGGGTGACCCTAGCAATCAGCCCCAGCATTTT
CASSLGDPSNQPQHF
>.|TRBD2|TRBJ2-6|TRBV30
TGTGCCTGGAGTAAACTAGCGGGGGGCTCTGGGGCCAACGTCCTGACTTTC
CAWSKLAGGSGANVLTF
>.|.|TRBJ1-5|TRBV28
TGTGCCAGCAGTTTAGCAGGAGGAAATCAGCCCCAGCATTTT
CASSLAGGNQPQHF
>.|.|TRBJ2-7|TRBV6-5
TGTGCCAGCAGTGAAAGGGTCAGATCCTACGAGCAGTACTTC
CASSERVRSYEQYF
>.|.|TRBJ2-3|TRBV15
TGTGCCACCAGCAGGGCCGGGGGCGGGAGAAATACGCAGTATTTT
CATSRAGGGRNTQYF
>once|TRBD2|TRBJ2-1|TRBV2
TGTGCCAGCAGTGAGGGACTAGCGGGAGTACAGGAGCAGTTCTTC
CASSEGLAGVQEQFF
>.|.|TRBJ1-6|TRBV2
TGTGCCAGCACCCCGGGACCCAGTTCACCCCTCCACTTT
CASTPGPSSPLHF
>.|TRBD2|TRBJ2-3|TRBV28
TGTGCCAGCACATTAGCGGGAGCCACCACAGATACGCAGTATTTT
CASTLAGATTDTQYF
>.|TRBD1|TRBJ1-5|TRBV7-8
TGTGCCAGCAGCTTAAACAGGGGCCTGGGTCAGCCCCAGCATTTT
CASSLNRGLGQPQHF
>.|TRBD2|TRBJ2-3|TRBV14
TGTGCCAGCAGCCAAAGCGGGGCCACAGATACGCAGTATTTT
CASSQSGATDTQYF
>.|.|TRBJ1-2|TRBV25-1
TGTGCCAGCAGTTCACTCTCTGATGGGTTTGGGATTAACTATGGCTACACCTTC
CASSSLSDGFGINYGYTF
>.|.|TRBJ1-5|TRBV5-6
TGTGCCAGCAGCTTGGTAGGCCAGCCCCAGCATTTT
CASSLVGQPQHF
>.|.|TRBJ1-1|TRBV29-1
TGCAGCGTTGGGGCTGGGGGCAGGTCGAACACTGAAGCTTTCTTT
CSVGAGGRSNTEAFF
>.|TRBD1|TRBJ2-1|TRBV19
TGTGCCAGTAGTATCTCAGGGCAGGGGGCTTACAATGAGCAGTTCTTC
CASSISGQGAYNEQFF
>few|.|TRBJ2-7|TRBV28
TGTGCCAGCAGGACAGGCAGCTACGAGCAGTACTTC
CASRTGSYEQYF
>.|TRBD1|TRBJ2-3|TRBV6-4
TGTGCCAGCAGCCCGGGACAGACCAGCACAGATACGCAGTATTTT
CASSPGQTSTDTQYF